The text below deals with one T cell receptor (beta chain). In the same sample, other DNA sequences code for this CDR3. TCRdb's table, derived via immunoSEQ multiplex PCR, lists solely in-frame clones and lacks some. The data contain a few hundred thousand clones, approximately 86% of them singletons. The data derive from a study of blood T cell repertoires in COVID-19. Germline CDR1 SGHTA, CDR2 FQGNSA. V shed 3 bases, J shed 2 bases, and the junction held 8 bases outside the gene matches. This CDR3 comprises 16 residues. Specimen: peripheral blood. The chain uses TRBV7-2 and TRBJ1-1, with 8 bases identical to TRBD1. The sequence was obtained from a woman in her seventies with COVID-19, enrolled during active disease. The CDR3 bases are TGTGCCAGCAGCTTGCTTCCCGGACAGGGAAACACTGAAGCTTTCTTT. Its translation: CASSLLPGQGNTEAFF.